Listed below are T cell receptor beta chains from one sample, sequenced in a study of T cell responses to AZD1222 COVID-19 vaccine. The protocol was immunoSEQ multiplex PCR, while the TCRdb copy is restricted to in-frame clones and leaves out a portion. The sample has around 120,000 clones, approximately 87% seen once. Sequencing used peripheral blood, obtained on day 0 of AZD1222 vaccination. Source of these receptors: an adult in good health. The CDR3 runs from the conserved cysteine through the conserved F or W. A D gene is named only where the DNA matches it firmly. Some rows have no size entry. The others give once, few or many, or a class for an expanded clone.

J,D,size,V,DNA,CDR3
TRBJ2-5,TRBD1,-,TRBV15,TGTGCCACCAGCTCACCGGGACAGGGGGCGGGGGAGACCCAGTACTTC,CATSSPGQGAGETQYF
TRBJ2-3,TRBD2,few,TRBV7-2,TGTGCCAGCAGCTTAGTGCCCGCAGCGGGGGTAAGCACAGATACGCAGTATTTT,CASSLVPAAGVSTDTQYF
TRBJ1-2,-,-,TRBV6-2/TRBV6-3,TGTGCCAGCAGCGGTGGGGGTTCCAGCTATGGCTACACCTTC,CASSGGGSSYGYTF
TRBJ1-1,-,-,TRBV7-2,TGTGCCAGCAGCTTAGCCCCGGGGAGCACTGAAGCTTTCTTT,CASSLAPGSTEAFF
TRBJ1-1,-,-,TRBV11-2,TGTGCCAGCAGCTTAGACCCTAGGAAGAAGTCTTTCTTT,CASSLDPRKKSFF
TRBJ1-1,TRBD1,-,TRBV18,TGTGCCAGCTCACAGACAGGGGGTACTGAAGCTTTCTTT,CASSQTGGTEAFF
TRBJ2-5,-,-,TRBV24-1,TGTGCCACCAGCCCCGGGACAGCGGGGACCCAGTACTTC,CATSPGTAGTQYF
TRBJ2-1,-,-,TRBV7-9,TGTGCCAGCAGCTGGGGCGGGTACAATGAGCAGTTCTTC,CASSWGGYNEQFF
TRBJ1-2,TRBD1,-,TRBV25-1,TGTGCCAGCAGTCTCCGGGACAGGGTGTTTGGCTACACCTTC,CASSLRDRVFGYTF
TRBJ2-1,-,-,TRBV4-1,TGCGCCAGCAGCCAAGAAATAGGGAGCGGCGCTTACAATGAGCAGTTCTTC,CASSQEIGSGAYNEQFF
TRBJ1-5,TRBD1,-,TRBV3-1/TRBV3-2,TGTGCCAGCAGCCAACACCCGGGGACAGGTAGCAATCAGCCCCAGCATTTT,CASSQHPGTGSNQPQHF
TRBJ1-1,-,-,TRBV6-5,TGTGCCAGCAGCCTGGGGGGAAGAGACACTGAAGCTTTCTTT,CASSLGGRDTEAFF
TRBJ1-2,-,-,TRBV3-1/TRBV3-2,TGTGCCAGCAGCCCAATTCAAGGGGGTGGCTACACCTTC,CASSPIQGGGYTF
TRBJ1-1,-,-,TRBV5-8,TGTGCCAGCATCAGAGGGAGTTGGGGCACTGAAGCTTTCTTT,CASIRGSWGTEAFF
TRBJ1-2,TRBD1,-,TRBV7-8,TGTGCCAGCAGCCTGGACAGGGGAGACTATGGCTACACCTTC,CASSLDRGDYGYTF
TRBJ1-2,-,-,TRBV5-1,TGCGCCAGCAGCTTGGACAGGGCGGCTGGCTACACCTTC,CASSLDRAAGYTF